The entry that follows covers one T cell receptor beta chain sequence. Its specificity is unknown. Trimming left V 2 bases short and J 3 bases short, with 9 bases between. CDR3 length equals 13 residues. Germline lookup yields CDR1 GTSNPN and CDR2 SVGIG (reference sequence). Clones were read by immunoSEQ multiplex PCR, and TCRdb kept only the in-frame ones, dropping some. Altogether approximately 130,000 clones are present, 70% to 90% being singletons, with the ten largest covering approximately 28%. The source of the sample is a study of T cell responses to AZD1222 COVID-19 vaccine. Study-wide results and limits: Spike-wide vaccine-associated CD4 TCRs dominated at 160-218 and 743-854. Mostly white British, mostly female donors; authors suggested clonal diversity may be underestimated. Just five to seven AZD1222 recipients tested seropositive at baseline. All repertoire sampling was performed exclusively after the peak T cell response.

The clonotype comes from an adult in good health. The material sequenced was peripheral blood, taken on day 0 of AZD1222 vaccination. V and J are TRBV30 and TRBJ2-3; D is uncertain. The CDR3 DNA sequence: TGTGCCTGGAGTCCGTCCGGAACAGATACGCAGTATTTT. This gives the protein CAWSPSGTDTQYF. Together with reference TRBV30 and TRBJ2-3, the CDR3 gives the full variable domain: SQTIHQWPATLVQPVGSPLSLECTVEGTSNPNLYWYRQAAGRGLQLLFYSVGIGQISSEVPQNLSASRPQDRQFILSSKKLLLSDSGFYLCAWSPSGTDTQYFGPGTRLTVL.